Presented here are 13 T cell receptor beta chains from one specimen sequenced in a study of CXCR3-negative and CXCR3-positive naive CD8 T cells. Their antigens are not known. Through 5' RACE with UMI labels, the TRB cDNA libraries were prepared. Reanalyzing the 5' RACE reads, TCRdb keeps one entry per CDR3 protein, without DNA. This listing includes roughly 110,000 distinct CDR3 sequences. Points from the study as a whole: Hydrophobicity was higher for TRB CDR3s found in CXCR3-positive naive cells than in CXCR3-negative naive cells.

Source material: naive CXCR3+ CD8+ T cells from blood. Subset of the sample: CD45RO-CCR7+CD27+CD95- naive CD8+ T cells expressing CXCR3 (TNR3+). The source is a human donor in good health. Some clones in this sample may be carry-over from other donors' samples.

The chain has TRBV7-2 and TRBJ1-5; as DNA is missing, the TRBD1 call by TCRdb cannot be tested. This CDR3 spans 14 amino acids. CDR1 and CDR2 from the germline V gene are SGHTA and FQGNSA. CDR3 residues: CASSWGSGGQPQHF.

The chain is built from TRBV28 and TRBJ2-7; TCRdb lists TRBD2, though no DNA is available to test this call. CDR1 and CDR2 from the germline V gene are MDHEN and SYDVKM. The CDR3 extends over 15 amino acids. This CDR3 is CASSFLAGGSYEQYF. The full variable domain, its missing parts supplied by reference TRBV28 and TRBJ2-7, is DVKVTQSSRYLVKRTGEKVFLECVQDMDHENMFWYRQDPGLGLRLIYFSYDVKMKEKGDIPEGYSVSREKKERFSLILESASTNQTSMYLCASSFLAGGSYEQYFGPGTRLTVT.

This rearrangement joins TRBV21-1 to TRBJ1-4; as DNA is missing, the TRBD1 call by TCRdb cannot be tested. TRBV21-1 is recorded as a pseudogene. CDR3 size: 17 residues. The CDR3 here is CASSPPCRGRGNEKLFF.

J is TRBJ2-1 and V is TRBV5-1; TCRdb's D gene call, TRBD1, goes unchecked for lack of DNA. The germline V gene has CDR1 SGHRS and CDR2 YFSETQ. The CDR3 runs 15 residues. The CDR3: CASSLDPGTYNEQFF.

The chain uses TRBV19 and TRBJ1-2. The CDR3 is 15 amino acids. The germline gives CDR1 LNHDA, CDR2 SQIVND (reference sequence). CDR3 in amino acids: CASSIDYEDSYGYTF. Complete variable domain (other parts from reference TRBV19 and TRBJ1-2): DGGITQSPKYLFRKEGQNVTLSCEQNLNHDAMYWYRQDPGQGLRLIYYSQIVNDFQKGDIAEGYSVSREKKESFPLTVTSAQKNPTAFYLCASSIDYEDSYGYTFGSGTRLTVV.

V and J are TRBV19 and TRBJ2-7; the TCRdb call, TRBD1, lacks DNA for checking. The length of the CDR3 is 15 residues. Germline values: CDR1 LNHDA, CDR2 SQIVND (reference sequence). CDR3 sequence reads: CASSILTGPSNEQYF.

The chain has TRBV7-8 and TRBJ1-2; TCRdb names TRBD1, which stays unverified in the absence of DNA. The germline V gene encodes CDR1 SGHVS and CDR2 FQNEAQ. This CDR3 is 13 amino acids long. The CDR3: CATEPQGWYGYTF.

The chain employs TRBV29-1 and TRBJ2-1; TCRdb selects TRBD1, and the lack of DNA leaves this call unchecked. CDR1 is SQVTM, CDR2 ANQGSEA, per germline. The CDR3 totals 16 residues. CDR3 sequence reads: CSVEGRRGSSYNEQFF.

The rearrangement links TRBV12-3 or TRBV12-4 to TRBJ2-5; TCRdb's D call of TRBD1 is untestable without DNA. The CDR3 is 14 residues long. The CDR3: CASSARDNQETQCF.

The CDR3 protein is CASSKGTEMNTEAFF. The rearrangement uses TRBV10-2 and TRBJ1-1; absent DNA, TCRdb's TRBD1 call cannot be checked. Germline V lookup: CDR1 WSHSY, CDR2 SAAADI. CDR3 length: 15 residues.

J is TRBJ2-7 and V is TRBV4-2; the D call from TCRdb, TRBD2, cannot be confirmed without DNA. This CDR3 contains 17 residues. Germline V lookup: CDR1 LGHNA, CDR2 YNFKEQ. This chain's CDR3 is CASSQDRLAGVSYEQYF.

The V and J genes are TRBV6-5 and TRBJ2-1; the TCRdb D gene call, TRBD1, has no DNA to confirm it. CDR1 and CDR2 from the germline V gene are MNHEY and SVGAGI. This CDR3 region has 15 residues. The CDR3 here is CASSPDRGYYNEQFF.

The CDR3 sequence is CASSLSGIGIQYF. The chain is built from TRBV27 and TRBJ2-4. The CDR3 is 13 amino acids. Germline CDR1 reads MNHEY; CDR2 reads SMNVEV (reference sequence).